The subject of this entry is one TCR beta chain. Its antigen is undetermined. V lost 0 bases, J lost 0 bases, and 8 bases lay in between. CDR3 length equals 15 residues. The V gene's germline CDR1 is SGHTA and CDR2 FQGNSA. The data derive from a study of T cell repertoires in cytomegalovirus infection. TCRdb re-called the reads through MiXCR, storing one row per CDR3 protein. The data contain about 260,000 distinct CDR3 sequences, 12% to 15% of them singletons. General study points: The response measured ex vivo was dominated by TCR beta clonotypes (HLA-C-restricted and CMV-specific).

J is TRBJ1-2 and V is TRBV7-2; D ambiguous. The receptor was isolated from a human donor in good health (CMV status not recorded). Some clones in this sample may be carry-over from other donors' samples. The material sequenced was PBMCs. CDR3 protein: CASSLARRANYGYTF. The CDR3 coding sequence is TGTGCCAGCAGCTTAGCACGGAGAGCTAACTATGGCTACACCTTC.